Listed below are T cell receptor beta chains from one sample, sequenced in a study of T cells in localized non-small cell lung cancer. The table came from immunoSEQ multiplex PCR; TCRdb's copy has only in-frame clones and leaves some out. In the table there are 35,000 to 50,000 clones, about 76% of which are singletons. Sequenced material: PBMCs, taken before any cancer treatment. These receptors all stem from a woman aged 40-69 years with stage II squamous cell lung carcinoma. CDR3s include the opening cysteine and the closing phenylalanine or tryptophan. Fields, in order: V gene, clone size, D gene, J gene, CDR3 protein, CDR3 DNA. D genes are given only for firm matches. Part of the rows lack a size; the others show once, few, many or a class for expanded clones.

TRBV28	NA	TRBD1	TRBJ1-5	CASSTIAGGGNQPQHF	TGTGCCAGCAGCACCATCGCAGGGGGTGGCAATCAGCCCCAGCATTTT
TRBV10-3	NA	TRBD2	TRBJ2-3	CAISVGGGTDTQYF	TGTGCCATCAGTGTTGGCGGGGGTACAGATACGCAGTATTTT
TRBV28	NA	TRBD1	TRBJ2-5	CASSSQGVGGTQYF	TGTGCCAGCAGCTCACAGGGGGTGGGTGGGACCCAGTACTTC
TRBV13	NA	NA	TRBJ2-7	CASTEGGRSSYEQYF	TGTGCCAGCACCGAAGGGGGGCGGAGCTCCTACGAGCAGTACTTC
TRBV6-1	few	NA	TRBJ1-2	CASSDNRVGYTF	TGTGCCAGCAGTGACAATCGAGTGGGCTACACCTTC
TRBV2	NA	NA	TRBJ1-3	CASSRGGRRGVEGNTIYF	TGTGCCAGCAGTCGAGGTGGGCGGAGGGGCGTCGAGGGAAACACCATATATTTT
TRBV27	NA	NA	TRBJ2-3	CASTLGGTGTDTQYF	TGTGCCAGCACCCTGGGGGGGACAGGCACAGATACGCAGTATTTT
TRBV7-3	NA	TRBD1	TRBJ2-2	CASSLFGTESGELFF	TGTGCCAGCAGCTTATTTGGGACAGAGTCCGGGGAGCTGTTTTTT
TRBV7-7	once	TRBD1	TRBJ2-1	CASSSGTGLNNEQFF	TGTGCTAGCAGTTCCGGGACAGGACTAAACAATGAGCAGTTCTTC
TRBV28	NA	NA	TRBJ1-4	CASSWGNEKLFF	TGTGCCAGCAGTTGGGGTAATGAAAAACTGTTTTTT
TRBV7-8	NA	NA	TRBJ2-5	CASSDPDGLQETQYF	TGTGCCAGCAGCGATCCGGACGGACTACAAGAGACCCAGTACTTC
TRBV7-6	NA	NA	TRBJ2-3	CASSSTSFSSTDTQYF	TGTGCCAGCAGCTCAACTAGCTTCTCTAGCACAGATACGCAGTATTTT
TRBV27	NA	NA	TRBJ2-3	CASSQRTGADTQYF	TGTGCCAGCAGTCAACGGACCGGCGCAGATACGCAGTATTTT
TRBV4-2	NA	NA	TRBJ2-3	CASSQDWANFDTQYF	TGTGCCAGCAGCCAAGACTGGGCTAATTTCGATACGCAGTATTTT
TRBV7-2	NA	TRBD1	TRBJ1-6	CASRPYWGQGNSPLHF	TGTGCCAGCAGACCCTACTGGGGACAGGGGAATTCACCCCTCCACTTT
TRBV7-2	few	NA	TRBJ2-1	CASSAGRHNEQFF	TGTGCCAGCAGCGCAGGACGGCACAATGAGCAGTTCTTC
TRBV28	NA	NA	TRBJ1-2	CASSLGQFRGYGYTF	TGTGCCAGCAGTTTAGGTCAATTCAGGGGCTATGGCTACACCTTC
TRBV2	NA	NA	TRBJ2-1	CASGRSYNEQFF	TGTGCCAGCGGCCGCTCCTACAATGAGCAGTTCTTC
TRBV6-5	NA	NA	TRBJ2-1	CASSFYNEQFF	TGTGCCAGCAGTTTCTACAATGAGCAGTTCTTC
TRBV28	NA	NA	TRBJ2-5	CASSPQGMETQYF	TGTGCCAGCAGTCCACAGGGAATGGAGACCCAGTACTTC
TRBV19	NA	NA	TRBJ1-5	CASSTLPVGVGQHF	TGTGCCAGTAGCACGCTCCCGGTAGGGGTCGGCCAGCATTTT
TRBV7-8	NA	NA	TRBJ1-1	CASSLDSGDRTEAFF	TGTGCCAGCAGCTTGGATTCAGGGGATCGGACTGAAGCTTTCTTT
TRBV11-2	NA	NA	TRBJ2-2	CASSLATGELFF	TGTGCCAGCAGCTTAGCCACCGGGGAGCTGTTTTTT
TRBV5-1	NA	NA	TRBJ2-2	CASSLSVYTGTGELFF	TGCGCCAGCAGCTTGTCCGTTTATACAGGGACCGGGGAGCTGTTTTTT
TRBV5-4	NA	TRBD2	TRBJ2-5	CASSLASGSQETQYF	TGTGCCAGCAGCTTGGCTAGCGGGAGCCAAGAGACCCAGTACTTC
TRBV19	NA	NA	TRBJ1-2	CASSLQGYVGIYGYTF	TGTGCCAGTAGTCTGCAGGGTTACGTCGGGATCTATGGCTACACCTTC
TRBV7-9	NA	NA	TRBJ1-2	CASSLVPGRGPNYGYTF	TGTGCCAGCAGCTTAGTACCCGGCCGGGGACCAAACTATGGCTACACCTTC
TRBV19	NA	NA	TRBJ2-3	CASKVTPSTDTQYF	TGTGCCAGTAAGGTGACTCCTAGCACAGATACGCAGTATTTT
TRBV11-2	NA	NA	TRBJ1-6	CASTPRDKRSALHF	TGTGCCAGCACCCCACGGGACAAACGCTCGGCCCTCCACTTT
TRBV4-2	NA	NA	TRBJ2-3	CASSQEVVSYPDTQYF	TGTGCCAGCAGCCAAGAAGTAGTATCATATCCAGATACGCAGTATTTT
TRBV19	once	NA	TRBJ1-6	CASTLGGKANSPLHF	TGTGCCAGTACCTTAGGAGGGAAGGCGAATTCACCCCTCCACTTT
TRBV29-1	once	TRBD1	TRBJ1-1	CSVGRQGKSEPYEAFF	TGCAGCGTTGGCCGACAGGGCAAGTCCGAGCCCTATGAAGCTTTCTTT